Shown below are 24 T cell receptor beta chains from a single sample sequenced in a study of cytomegalovirus exposure and HLA in healthy donors. Researchers ran the PCR with 60 Vbeta and 13 Jbeta primers. Sequencing was performed with immunoSEQ multiplex PCR; in TCRdb, only in-frame clones are kept and a portion is missing. This table holds over 150,000 clones, 80% found once. Source material: PBMCs. These receptors all stem from a man between 25 and 39 years old in good health and CMV-seronegative.

The V and J genes are TRBV9 and TRBJ2-7; 10 bases are shared with TRBD2. Trimming took 2 bases from V and 0 from J; bases not matched to a gene: 5. Germline V gene sequence: CDR1 SGDLS, CDR2 YYNGEE. The CDR3 contains 16 residues. The DNA of the CDR3 is TGTGCCAGCAGCGTCCGTAGCGGGGGGCACTCCTACGAGCAGTACTTC. Translating gives CASSVRSGGHSYEQYF.

To note about this clone: One end of the junction is discordant with germline, which a read error may explain. V is TRBV9 and J is TRBJ2-7; the D gene is possibly TRBD2 (5 bases). The CDR3 sequence is 14 residues long. From germline, CDR1 is SGDLS and CDR2 YYNGEE. This CDR3 is CASSPEDSPYKQYF. CDR3 bases: TGTGCCAGCAGCCCAGAGGACTCGCCCTACAAGCAGTACTTC.

The gene calls are TRBV14 and TRBJ1-1; D is ambiguous. Germline assignment: CDR1 SGHDN and CDR2 FVKESK. The CDR3 spans 14 residues. Between the trimmed V and J ends, which lost 0 bases and 6 bases, there was a span of 11 bases. CDR3 coding DNA: TGTGCCAGCAGCCAAGATTGGCGGCGGGCTGAAGCTTTCTTT. Amino acids: CASSQDWRRAEAFF.

This chain uses TRBV27 with TRBJ2-7, with D possibly matching TRBD2 (5 bases). Trimming pared 3 bases from V and 2 bases from J, leaving 8 bases between. Germline V lookup: CDR1 MNHEY, CDR2 SMNVEV (reference sequence). CDR3 length equals 13 residues. The DNA for the CDR3 is TGTGCCAGCAGTTTCCGACTACCCTACGAGCAGTACTTC. Translation gives CASSFRLPYEQYF.

This clone was recorded once. This chain uses TRBV5-4 with TRBJ2-1, with a weak D call TRBD2 (6 bases). Between the trimmed V and J ends, which lost 0 bases and 5 bases, there was a span of 12 bases. The germline V gene has CDR1 SGHNT and CDR2 YYREEE (reference sequence). The CDR3 loop spans 15 amino acids. The CDR3 loop reads CASSLDGRGNNEQFF. The CDR3 region has the DNA TGTGCCAGCAGCTTGGATGGCCGGGGGAACAATGAGCAGTTCTTC.

The J gene is TRBJ2-7, the V gene TRBV5-6; D might be TRBD2 (6 bases). Trimming took off 3 bases at V and 2 bases at J, with 12 bases between the two ends. The CDR3 runs 14 residues. Germline V gives CDR1 SGHDT, CDR2 YYEEEE. The CDR3 reads CASSSGREPYEQYF. CDR3 bases: TGTGCCAGCAGCTCCGGCCGGGAGCCCTACGAGCAGTACTTC.

This sequence joins TRBV7-6 and TRBJ1-4; the D gene is possibly TRBD1 (5 bases). Deletions cut 1 base from V and 7 bases from J, with 10 bases between. The CDR3 contains 14 residues. Germline lookup yields CDR1 SGHVS and CDR2 FNYEAQ. CDR3 bases: TGTGCCAGCAGCTTAGAGGGGATGGGTGAAAAACTGTTTTTT. As protein: CASSLEGMGEKLFF. The whole variable domain, filled in from reference TRBV7-6 and TRBJ1-4, reads GAGVSQSPRYKVTKRGQDVALRCDPISGHVSLYWYRQALGQGPEFLTYFNYEAQQDKSGLPNDRFSAERPEGSISTLTIQRTEQRDSAMYRCASSLEGMGEKLFFGSGTQLSVL.

This chain connects TRBV11-2 to TRBJ2-1; 7 bases map to TRBD2. There are 16 residues in the CDR3. The V and J ends lost 5 bases and 6 bases, in that order; junction bases with no gene match: 13. Germline values: CDR1 SGHAT, CDR2 FQNNGV. The CDR3 loop is CASSQLLARLANEQFF. DNA of the CDR3: TGTGCCAGCAGCCAACTTCTGGCTCGACTAGCCAATGAGCAGTTCTTC.

The chain joins TRBV27 to TRBJ1-6; D uncertain. V lost 7 bases, J lost 7 bases, and 20 bases lay in between. This CDR3 spans 16 amino acids. Germline loops: CDR1 MNHEY, CDR2 SMNVEV (reference sequence). CDR3 DNA sequence: TGTGCCAGCACTTCCGTTAATTCAGAGCGGAATTCACCCCTCCACTTT. Translating it yields CASTSVNSERNSPLHF.

V gene TRBV6-1 combines with J gene TRBJ1-1; D is uncertain. The CDR3 is 13 amino acids. V was cut by 5 bases and J by 1 base, with 8 bases left in between. Germline CDR1 is MNHNS and CDR2 is SASEGT. CDR3 region: CASSSEANTEAFF. The CDR3 region has the DNA TGTGCCAGCAGTTCGGAGGCGAACACTGAAGCTTTCTTT.

There are a few counts of this clone. The chain links TRBV11-2 to TRBJ2-7; D remains ambiguous. V shed 2 bases and J shed 7 bases, with 6 bases lying between them. The CDR3 is made up of 11 amino acids. Germline V gene sequence: CDR1 SGHAT, CDR2 FQNNGV. CDR3 protein: CASSLKEEQYF. CDR3 nucleotides: TGTGCCAGCAGCTTAAAGGAGGAGCAGTACTTC.

This sequence joins TRBV7-3 and TRBJ2-2; the D is unclear. The CDR3 is 14 residues long. V dropped 2 bases and J dropped 6 bases, with 10 bases sitting between them. The germline V gene has CDR1 SGHTA and CDR2 FQGTGA. CDR3 sequence: CASSLGLMAGELFF. The CDR3 nucleotides read TGTGCCAGCAGCTTAGGCCTCATGGCCGGGGAGCTGTTTTTT.

This sequence joins TRBV28 and TRBJ2-1, with D maybe TRBD2 (6 bases). The germline V gene encodes CDR1 MDHEN and CDR2 SYDVKM. The length of the CDR3 is 12 residues. Trimming shortened V by 7 bases and J by 5 bases, and 9 bases separated the two germline ends. CDR3 loop: CASNTGDNEQFF. The CDR3 DNA reads TGTGCCAGCAATACGGGAGACAATGAGCAGTTCTTC.

This rearrangement joins TRBV28 to TRBJ1-2; tentative D call: TRBD1 (6 bases). The CDR3 is made up of 14 amino acids. V was cut by 9 bases and J by 8 bases, with 22 bases left in between. From germline, CDR1 is MDHEN and CDR2 SYDVKM. The CDR3 is CASRETGPRGGYTF. DNA of the CDR3: TGTGCCAGTAGAGAGACAGGCCCTAGGGGGGGCTACACCTTC.

This clone turned up a few times. The CDR3, as DNA: TGTGCCAGCAGCTTGAGGGGGCGAGGAAACACCGGGGAGCTGTTTTTT. This encodes CASSLRGRGNTGELFF. The rearrangement joins TRBV5-6 to TRBJ2-2; 7 nucleotides agree with TRBD1. CDR1 and CDR2 from the germline V gene are SGHDT and YYEEEE. Trimming at V came to 1 base and at J to 2 bases, leaving 5 bases not matched to a gene. This CDR3 comprises 16 residues.

The V call is TRBV6-1, the J call TRBJ1-2, with a possible D match to TRBD1 (6 bases). Looked up from germline, CDR1 is MNHNS and CDR2 is SASEGT. Trimming left V 4 bases short and J 2 bases short, with 20 bases between. The CDR3 covers 17 residues. The CDR3 is CASSGPPGQNYNYGYTF. CDR3 sequence (DNA): TGTGCCAGCAGTGGGCCCCCCGGACAGAACTACAACTATGGCTACACCTTC.

The chain uses TRBV4-1 and TRBJ1-2; 9 bases align to TRBD1. J gave up 8 bases and V 3 bases, and 7 bases lay outside the gene matches. The CDR3 is made up of 14 amino acids. Germline CDR1 reads MGHRA; CDR2 reads YSYEKL. The CDR3 coding sequence is TGCGCCAGCAGCCATATGGACAGGGGAGGAGGCTACACCTTC. This codes for CASSHMDRGGGYTF.

A few counts support this clone. The genes are TRBV7-9 and TRBJ1-4, with a weak D call TRBD1 (5 bases). Between the trimmed V and J ends, which lost 7 bases and 1 base, there was a span of 19 bases. This CDR3 contains 17 residues. Germline CDR1 is SEHNR and CDR2 is FQNEAQ (reference sequence). The CDR3 region is CASTPNGMTVTNEKLFF. In DNA, the CDR3 is TGTGCCAGCACCCCCAATGGGATGACAGTAACTAATGAAAAACTGTTTTTT.

In this sample, this clone turned up once. The chain carries TRBV29-1 and TRBJ1-3; D perhaps matches TRBD1 (6 bases). The germline V gene encodes CDR1 SQVTM and CDR2 ANQGSEA. CDR3 size: 12 residues. V was cut by 7 bases and J by 4 bases, with 11 bases left in between. The CDR3 DNA sequence: TGCAGCGGCCTCAGGGGAGGAAACACCATATATTTT. Residues: CSGLRGGNTIYF. The variable domain in full, with the rest retrieved from reference TRBV29-1 and TRBJ1-3, is SAVISQKPSRDICQRGTSLTIQCQVDSQVTMMFWYRQQPGQSLTLIATANQGSEATYESGFVIDKFPISRPNLTFSTLTVSNMSPEDSSIYLCSGLRGGNTIYFGEGSWLTVV.

This chain joins TRBV28 and TRBJ1-2, with unresolved D. Trimming stripped 8 bases from V and 8 bases from J, with 21 bases between. Germline V gives CDR1 MDHEN, CDR2 SYDVKM. This CDR3 spans 14 amino acids. The CDR3, as DNA: TGTGCCAGCCGGCAAGGTCAGGTTAACGACGGCTACACCTTC. Protein: CASRQGQVNDGYTF.

The genes are TRBV7-7 and TRBJ1-4; D possibly corresponds to TRBD1 (6 bases). The germline gives CDR1 SSHAT, CDR2 FNYEAQ (reference sequence). The V and J ends lost 8 bases and 10 bases respectively, with 20 bases between them. This CDR3 spans 14 amino acids. For the CDR3, the DNA is TGTGCCAGCCGTCGGGGTGTCAGGGGCGGAAAACTGTTTTTT. Its translation: CASRRGVRGGKLFF.

The rearrangement uses TRBV30 and TRBJ2-2, with 12 bases aligning to TRBD2. The germline gives CDR1 GTSNPN, CDR2 SVGIG (reference sequence). After removal of 4 bases from V and 4 bases from J, the junction contained 7 bases not matched to a gene. The CDR3 totals 16 residues. CDR3 sequence reads: CAWTALAGGFTGELFF. In DNA form, the CDR3 reads TGTGCCTGGACGGCACTAGCGGGAGGTTTCACCGGGGAGCTGTTTTTT.

This clone was seen once. The chain has TRBV2 and TRBJ2-5; D perhaps matches TRBD1 (8 bases). The ends were cut back, 6 bases at V and 5 bases at J, with 16 bases in the middle. From germline, CDR1 is SNHLY and CDR2 FYNNEI. The CDR3 runs to 14 residues. Here the CDR3 DNA reads TGTGCCAGCAGCGGCAGGGGGCGGGGGGAGACCCAGTACTTC. Its protein is CASSGRGRGETQYF.

The chain couples TRBV5-1 to TRBJ1-3, with D maybe TRBD1 (5 bases). Germline V gene lookup returns CDR1 SGHRS and CDR2 YFSETQ. V dropped 4 bases and J dropped 0 bases, with 11 bases sitting between them. This CDR3 is built from 15 residues. In DNA form, the CDR3 reads TGCGCCAGCAGCACCGCCGGGGGCTCTGGAAACACCATATATTTT. This encodes CASSTAGGSGNTIYF.